Here is one T cell receptor (beta chain) with its context. The CDR3 consists of 14 residues. V dropped 6 bases and J dropped 7; count of bases not matched to a gene: 9. CDR1 and CDR2 from the germline V gene are LNHDA and SQIVND (reference sequence). This sample was taken from a study of blood T cell repertoires in COVID-19. Overall study context: Donors in the United States, Italy and Spain gave samples during acute or convalescent COVID-19. T cells, B-cell-depleted T cells, or PBMCs supplied cDNA or gDNA.

In the original processing: Cell counts per sample came from amplifying reference gene primers. The data were produced by immunoSEQ multiplex PCR, yet TCRdb's version contains in-frame clones alone and is incomplete. D and trimming were read from the DNA, whereas the V and J calls and clone size are those reported in that table. The sample lists 140,000 to 150,000 clones; 80% to 90% were seen once. The sequenced sample was peripheral blood. This chain links TRBV19 with TRBJ1-2; 9 nucleotides agree with TRBD1. The TCR comes from a human donor with acute or convalescent COVID-19. The donor label of this sample is uncertain. The CDR3 reads CASSLPGQGFGYTF. CDR3 DNA: TGTGCCAGTAGCCTTCCGGGACAGGGTTTTGGCTACACCTTC. The whole variable domain, filled in from reference TRBV19 and TRBJ1-2, reads DGGITQSPKYLFRKEGQNVTLSCEQNLNHDAMYWYRQDPGQGLRLIYYSQIVNDFQKGDIAEGYSVSREKKESFPLTVTSAQKNPTAFYLCASSLPGQGFGYTFGSGTRLTVV.